These 3 T cell receptor beta chains originate from one sample sequenced in a study of CD8+ T cells in alopecia areata. Treatment meaning: oral pan-JAK inhibitor, 5-10 mg twice daily. The investigators collected lesional scalp punch biopsies and peripheral blood from alopecia areata patients. Reverse transcription of extracted RNA yielded cDNA, which provided the sequencing template. The method was immunoSEQ multiplex PCR; TCRdb's version includes in-frame clones alone and lacks a portion of them. Of about 5,400 clones in the sample, over 60% were seen once. This specimen consisted of skin, obtained at week 24, from a patient treated with tofacitinib. These TCRs come from a human donor with alopecia areata.

CDR3 region: CASSLGSGGFAPRTYEQYF. CDR3 DNA: TGCGCCAGCAGCTTGGGGTCAGGCGGTTTCGCGCCTCGAACCTACGAGCAGTACTTC. The rearrangement uses TRBV5-1 and TRBJ2-7; D gene unclear. Trimming took 0 bases from V and 2 from J, leaving 24 bases between them. The CDR3 covers 19 residues. Germline-derived CDR1 and CDR2 are SGHRS and YFSETQ.

By proportion, this clone is large. V gene TRBV7-2 combines with J gene TRBJ1-1; D is unclear. Between the trimmed V and J ends, which lost 0 bases and 1 base, there was a span of 6 bases. The germline CDR1 and CDR2 sequences are SGHTA and FQGNSA. CDR3 length equals 14 residues. The CDR3 loop is CASSLASQNTEAFF. CDR3 bases: TGTGCCAGCAGCTTAGCGAGCCAGAACACTGAAGCTTTCTTT.

The rearrangement links TRBV13 to TRBJ1-3, with 10 bases identical to TRBD1. After removal of 2 bases from V and 0 bases from J, the junction contained 13 bases not matched to a gene. The CDR3 runs 20 residues. The V gene's germline CDR1 is PRHDT and CDR2 FYEKMQ (reference sequence). The DNA for the CDR3 is TGTGCCAGCAGCTTAAACTCCCGGGACAGGGGCCGGAGCTCTGGAAACACCATATATTTT. Translated, it gives CASSLNSRDRGRSSGNTIYF.